These 21 T cell receptor beta chains were sequenced from one sample in a study of T cell repertoires in cytomegalovirus infection. TCRdb fed the reads into MiXCR, producing one record per CDR3 protein. This sample has approximately 200,000 distinct CDR3 sequences, with over 20% found just once. The specimen was CD8+ T cells from PBMCs. The receptor set was obtained from a human donor in good health (CMV status not recorded). Some clones in this sample may be carry-over from other donors' samples.

The rearrangement joins TRBV4-1 to TRBJ1-1; D is perhaps TRBD1 (5 bases). Germline V gives CDR1 MGHRA, CDR2 YSYEKL. V gave up 0 bases and J gave up 0 bases, with 11 bases separating them. The CDR3 is 16 amino acids. CDR3 nucleotide sequence: TGCGCCAGCAGCCAAGAACTGGGGGTCCTGAACACTGAAGCTTTCTTT. Translating it yields CASSQELGVLNTEAFF.

This clonotype was counted only a few times. The V and J genes are TRBV2 and TRBJ1-1; tentative D call: TRBD1 (5 bases). The CDR3 is 15 amino acids. V lost 2 bases, J lost 1 base, and 11 bases lay in between. CDR1 is SNHLY, CDR2 FYNNEI, per germline. CDR3 amino acids: CASSEWGGWNTEAFF. In nucleotides, the CDR3 is TGTGCCAGCAGTGAATGGGGGGGGTGGAACACTGAAGCTTTCTTT.

This clonotype was counted between two and nine times. The chain uses TRBV7-9 and TRBJ2-1, with a weak D call TRBD2 (5 bases). V lost 1 base and J lost 5, with 12 bases in between. The CDR3 runs 15 residues. CDR1 and CDR2 from the germline V gene are SEHNR and FQNEAQ (reference sequence). CDR3 sequence: CASSLGTPADNEQFF. As DNA, the CDR3 is TGTGCCAGCAGCTTAGGGACTCCGGCGGACAATGAGCAGTTCTTC. Full variable domain (remainder filled in from reference TRBV7-9 and TRBJ2-1): DTGVSQNPRHKITKRGQNVTFRCDPISEHNRLYWYRQTLGQGPEFLTYFQNEAQLEKSRLLSDRFSAERPKGSFSTLEIQRTEQGDSAMYLCASSLGTPADNEQFFGPGTRLTVL.

The chain links TRBV5-6 to TRBJ2-1; tentative D call: TRBD2 (7 bases). Germline V lookup: CDR1 SGHDT, CDR2 YYEEEE. The CDR3 length is 16 residues. Trimming removed 3 bases at V and 2 bases at J, with 15 bases between. The CDR3, as DNA: TGTGCCAGCAGCTCAAACAGGGAGGGCCCCTACAATGAGCAGTTCTTC. Translating it yields CASSSNREGPYNEQFF.

The chain is built from TRBV5-6 and TRBJ2-1, with 7 positions matching TRBD2. With 4 bases clipped from V and 8 bases from J, the junction kept 18 bases outside the gene matches. This CDR3 has 17 amino acids. The germline gives CDR1 SGHDT, CDR2 YYEEEE. The CDR3 here is CASSPELGRGSGDEQFF. The CDR3 DNA follows: TGTGCCAGCAGCCCGGAACTGGGGCGGGGGAGTGGAGATGAGCAGTTCTTC. Complete variable domain (other parts from reference TRBV5-6 and TRBJ2-1): DAGVTQSPTHLIKTRGQQVTLRCSPKSGHDTVSWYQQALGQGPQFIFQYYEEEERQRGNFPDRFSGHQFPNYSSELNVNALLLGDSALYLCASSPELGRGSGDEQFFGPGTRLTVL.

This clonotype was seen many times. The chain combines TRBV7-2 with TRBJ1-2, with 8 positions matching TRBD1. Germline V gene sequence: CDR1 SGHTA, CDR2 FQGNSA. V was clipped by 2 bases and J by 2 bases; unmatched bases: 7. The CDR3 runs to 16 residues. The CDR3 DNA reads TGTGCCAGCAGCTTACCAAGAACAGGGGGAAACTATGGCTACACCTTC. Translated, it gives CASSLPRTGGNYGYTF.

This clonotype has a handful of counts. The chain recombines TRBV2 with TRBJ2-1; D is undetermined. Deletions cut 7 bases from V and 6 bases from J, with 13 bases between. The germline V gene has CDR1 SNHLY and CDR2 FYNNEI. CDR3 length equals 13 residues. CDR3 amino acids: CASIQQSLNEQFF. For the CDR3, the DNA is TGTGCCAGCATTCAACAGAGTCTCAATGAGCAGTTCTTC.

The chain joins TRBV5-5 to TRBJ2-1, with TRBD2 identical over 8 bases. The CDR3 length is 16 residues. Germline CDR1 reads SGHKS; CDR2 reads YYEKEE (reference sequence). J lost 1 base, V lost 0 bases, and 3 bases had no gene match. The CDR3 coding sequence is TGTGCCAGCAGCTTGGGGGTAGCGGGGTCCTACAATGAGCAGTTCTTC. It codes for CASSLGVAGSYNEQFF.

The V and J genes are TRBV29-1 and TRBJ2-1; 7 bases map to TRBD1. The CDR3 spans 16 residues. Trimming cost V 4 bases and J 3 bases; bases outside gene matches: 12. Germline lookup yields CDR1 SQVTM and CDR2 ANQGSEA. The CDR3 region is CSVGGDRELIYNEQFF. In nucleotides, the CDR3 is TGCAGCGTTGGTGGTGACAGGGAGCTTATCTACAATGAGCAGTTCTTC.

This clonotype was seen more than once but under ten times. The chain has TRBV7-6 and TRBJ1-1, with D unresolved. CDR1 and CDR2 (germline): SGHVS, FNYEAQ. V lost 0 bases and J lost 4, with 9 bases in between. The CDR3 is 14 residues long. CDR3 DNA sequence: TGTGCCAGCAGCTTAGCGCTTGGTCTCACTGAAGCTTTCTTT. As protein: CASSLALGLTEAFF.

V is TRBV6-1 and J is TRBJ2-7, with 8 positions matching TRBD2. The ends lost 6 bases at V and 3 bases at J; junction bases unmatched: 7. The V gene's germline CDR1 is MNHNS and CDR2 SASEGT. This CDR3 contains 14 residues. The CDR3 sequence: CASSAGRGVYEQYF. The CDR3 bases are TGTGCCAGCAGCGCCGGGAGGGGGGTCTACGAGCAGTACTTC.

The chain combines TRBV2 with TRBJ2-5, with 8 bases lining up with TRBD1. J gave up 5 bases and V 1 base, and 6 bases lay outside the gene matches. CDR1 is SNHLY, CDR2 FYNNEI, per germline. CDR3 length: 15 amino acids. DNA for the CDR3: TGTGCCAGCAGTGAAGGGCAGGGGGCTGGCGAGACCCAGTACTTC. Protein sequence: CASSEGQGAGETQYF. Together with reference TRBV2 and TRBJ2-5, the CDR3 gives the full variable domain: EPEVTQTPSHQVTQMGQEVILRCVPISNHLYFYWYRQILGQKVEFLVSFYNNEISEKSEIFDDQFSVERPDGSNFTLKIRSTKLEDSAMYFCASSEGQGAGETQYFGPGTRLLVL.

This clonotype was counted a few times. V is TRBV7-3 and J is TRBJ2-3, with D unresolved. The V gene's germline CDR1 is SGHTA and CDR2 FQGTGA. V dropped 3 bases and J dropped 0 bases, with 16 bases sitting between them. The CDR3 length is 17 residues. CDR3 protein: CASSFGLQNPSTDTQYF. The DNA for the CDR3 is TGTGCCAGCAGCTTTGGCCTACAGAACCCTAGCACAGATACGCAGTATTTT.

In its sample, this clonotype was seen a few times. As DNA, the CDR3 is TGTGCCACCCAGGGACCTGGCACAGCCAAAAACATTCAGTACTTC. Its protein product is CATQGPGTAKNIQYF. The V gene is TRBV7-9, the J gene TRBJ2-4, with D perhaps assigned TRBD1 or TRBD2 (5 bases each). CDR1 and CDR2 (germline): SEHNR, FQNEAQ (reference sequence). This CDR3 has 15 residues. V shed 10 bases and J shed 0 bases, with 16 bases lying between them.

In its sample, this clonotype was seen a few times. V is TRBV7-6 and J is TRBJ1-2, with a weak D call TRBD1 (5 bases). CDR1 is SGHVS, CDR2 FNYEAQ, per germline. Trimming took 8 bases from V and 6 from J, leaving 13 bases between them. CDR3 length: 12 residues. The DNA for the CDR3 is TGTGCCAGCGAATTACAGGCAGATGGCTACACCTTC. Encoded protein: CASELQADGYTF.

This clonotype was counted only a few times. The V gene is TRBV2, the J gene TRBJ2-7; 8 bases map to TRBD1. The trim removed 9 bases at V and 0 bases at J, leaving 4 bases unmatched. Germline CDR1 is SNHLY and CDR2 is FYNNEI. CDR3 length: 13 amino acids. CDR3 nucleotides: TGTGCCAGTGGACAGGGAGTCTCCTACGAGCAGTACTTC. Amino acids: CASGQGVSYEQYF. The variable domain in full, completed from reference TRBV2 and TRBJ2-7, reads EPEVTQTPSHQVTQMGQEVILRCVPISNHLYFYWYRQILGQKVEFLVSFYNNEISEKSEIFDDQFSVERPDGSNFTLKIRSTKLEDSAMYFCASGQGVSYEQYFGPGTRLTVT.

The chain employs TRBV5-6 and TRBJ1-1; weak D call: TRBD1 (5 bases). Trimming shortened V by 0 bases and J by 1 base, and 13 bases separated the two germline ends. The CDR3 loop spans 16 amino acids. The V gene's germline CDR1 is SGHDT and CDR2 YYEEEE. In DNA, the CDR3 is TGTGCCAGCAGCTTGGGTGAGCGGGGCCCGAACACTGAAGCTTTCTTT. Translation gives CASSLGERGPNTEAFF.

The rearrangement uses TRBV5-4 and TRBJ2-1, with 10 bases fitting TRBD2. The CDR3 contains 15 residues. Germline CDR1 and CDR2: SGHNT and YYREEE (reference sequence). After removal of 4 bases from V and 3 bases from J, the junction contained 4 bases not matched to a gene. The CDR3, as DNA: TGTGCCAGCAGCACTACTAGCGGGGTCTACAATGAGCAGTTCTTC. This encodes CASSTTSGVYNEQFF.

The V gene is TRBV5-6, the J gene TRBJ2-5; a possible D gene is TRBD2 (6 bases). Germline assignment: CDR1 SGHDT and CDR2 YYEEEE. CDR3 size: 14 residues. V was clipped by 1 base and J by 5 bases, with 12 bases between them. In nucleotides, the CDR3 is TGTGCCAGCAGCTTGCGCGGGGCCGGGGAGACCCAGTACTTC. Its protein is CASSLRGAGETQYF.

This chain connects TRBV11-2 to TRBJ2-3, with 8 bases identical to TRBD2. The CDR3 totals 15 residues. Trimming took 4 bases from V and 1 from J; bases not matched to a gene: 4. CDR1 and CDR2 from the germline V gene are SGHAT and FQNNGV. Written as DNA, the CDR3 is TGTGCCAGCAGCTATTGGACTAGCCGCACAGATACGCAGTATTTT. Its translation: CASSYWTSRTDTQYF.

There are many counts of this clonotype. This chain uses TRBV20-1 with TRBJ2-1; D ambiguous. CDR1 and CDR2 (germline): DFQATT, SNEGSKA (reference sequence). The CDR3 is 15 amino acids. The V gene lost 0 bases and the J gene lost 7 bases, with 16 bases spanning the gap. In DNA form, the CDR3 reads TGCAGTGCTAGAGATCTCGACCTGGCAGTGAATGAGCAGTTCTTC. This sequence encodes CSARDLDLAVNEQFF.